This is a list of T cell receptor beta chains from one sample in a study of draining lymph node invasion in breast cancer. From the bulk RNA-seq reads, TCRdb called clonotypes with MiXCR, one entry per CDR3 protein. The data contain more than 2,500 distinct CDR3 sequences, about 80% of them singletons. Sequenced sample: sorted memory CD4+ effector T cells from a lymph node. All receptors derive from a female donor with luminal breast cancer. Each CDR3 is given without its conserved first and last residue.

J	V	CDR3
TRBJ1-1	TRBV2	ASSGDRNTEAF
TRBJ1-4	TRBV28	ASRNPLEKLF
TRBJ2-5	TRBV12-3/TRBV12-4	ASSLSGRETQY
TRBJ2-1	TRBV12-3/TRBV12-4	ASSFGGTSYNEQF
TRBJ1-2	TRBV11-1	ASSPRGGSYGYT
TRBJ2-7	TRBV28	ASSFRGQNSYEQY
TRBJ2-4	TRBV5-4	ASSLKDIGVVGKNIQY
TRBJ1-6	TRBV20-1	SARGAPVSNSPLH
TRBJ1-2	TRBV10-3	AISESGLDRGGYT
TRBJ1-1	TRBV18	ASSFGTGRAEAF
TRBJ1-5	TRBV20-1	SAKARAGGQPQH
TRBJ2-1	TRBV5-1	ASSLGTQGGEQF
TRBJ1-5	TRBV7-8	ASSLVTGDQPQH
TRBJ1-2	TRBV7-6	ASSLALQGAGYT
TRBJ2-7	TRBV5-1	ASNGVKGDGSYEQY
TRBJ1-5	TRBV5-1	ASSLAKDRGLRSQPQH
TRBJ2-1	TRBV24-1	ATSDLPGSSYNEQF
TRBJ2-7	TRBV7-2	ASSPRVRGEQY
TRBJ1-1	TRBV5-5	ASRLGDHYSNTETF
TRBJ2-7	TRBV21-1	ASRTIPGHRTTSYEQY
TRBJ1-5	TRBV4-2	ASSPDRGVNQPQH
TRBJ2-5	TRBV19	ASSTTTRGTQY
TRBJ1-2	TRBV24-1	ATSLQGTGYT
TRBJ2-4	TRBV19	ASNQGGVAKNIQY
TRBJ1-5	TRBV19	ASSIIYTDQPQH
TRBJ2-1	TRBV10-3	ATIPGPPGNNEQF
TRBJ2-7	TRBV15	ATSRDLNDLREQY
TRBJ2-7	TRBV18	ASSPRGTGEQY
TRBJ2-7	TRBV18	ASSQYRTYEQY
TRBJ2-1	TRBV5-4	ASSSRLPTYNEQF
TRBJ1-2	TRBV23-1	ASSTLSDRKYGYT
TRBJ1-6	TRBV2	ASSEARGTASH
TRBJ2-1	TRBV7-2	ASSLEVGSYNEQF
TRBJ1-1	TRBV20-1	SARPPTGGDTEAF
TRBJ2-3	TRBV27	ASSILVADTQY
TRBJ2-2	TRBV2	ASSRTGGGSTGELF
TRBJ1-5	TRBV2	ASSSEGSSNQPQH
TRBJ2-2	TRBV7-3	ASRTGSRTGELF
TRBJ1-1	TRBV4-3	ASSQALRDRGNTEAF
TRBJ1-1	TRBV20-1	SAWVPGGGNTEAF
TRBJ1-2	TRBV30	AWSFSDRDSYGYT
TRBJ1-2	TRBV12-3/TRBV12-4	ASSLQGEWDGYT
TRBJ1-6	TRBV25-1	ASSAGGPLH
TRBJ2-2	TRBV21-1	ASRTWGPRSTGGLF
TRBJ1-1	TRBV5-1	ASSTGQWATEAF
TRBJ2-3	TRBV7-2	ASGGRGRGGDTQY
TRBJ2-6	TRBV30	AWGTAPSGANVLT